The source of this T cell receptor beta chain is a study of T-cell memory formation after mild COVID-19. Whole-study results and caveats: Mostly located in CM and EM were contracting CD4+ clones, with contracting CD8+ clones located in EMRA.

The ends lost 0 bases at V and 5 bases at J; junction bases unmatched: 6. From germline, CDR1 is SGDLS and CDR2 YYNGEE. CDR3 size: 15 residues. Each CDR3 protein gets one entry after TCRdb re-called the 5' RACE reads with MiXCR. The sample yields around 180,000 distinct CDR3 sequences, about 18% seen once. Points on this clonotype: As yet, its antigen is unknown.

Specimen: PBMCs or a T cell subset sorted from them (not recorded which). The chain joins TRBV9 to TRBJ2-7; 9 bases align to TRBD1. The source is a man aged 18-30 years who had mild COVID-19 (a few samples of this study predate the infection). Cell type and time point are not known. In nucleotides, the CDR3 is TGTGCCAGCAGCGTAGAGGGGACAGGGTACAACGAGCAGTACTTC. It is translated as CASSVEGTGYNEQYF. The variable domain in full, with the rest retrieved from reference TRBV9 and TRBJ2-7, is DSGVTQTPKHLITATGQRVTLRCSPRSGDLSVYWYQQSLDQGLQFLIQYYNGEERAKGNILERFSAQQFPDLHSELNLSSLELGDSALYFCASSVEGTGYNEQYFGPGTRLTVT.